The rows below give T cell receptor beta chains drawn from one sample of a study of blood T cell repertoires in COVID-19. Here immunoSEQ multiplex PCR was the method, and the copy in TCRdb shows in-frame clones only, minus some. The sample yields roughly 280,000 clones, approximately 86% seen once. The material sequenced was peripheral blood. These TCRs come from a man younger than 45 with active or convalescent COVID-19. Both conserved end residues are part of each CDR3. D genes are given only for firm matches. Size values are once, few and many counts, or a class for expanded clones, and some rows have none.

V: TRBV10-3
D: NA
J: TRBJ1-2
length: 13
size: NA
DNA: TGTGCCATCAGCACGACAGGAGAGTATGGCTACACCTTC
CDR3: CAISTTGEYGYTF

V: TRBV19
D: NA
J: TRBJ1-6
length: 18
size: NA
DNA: TGTGCCAGTAGTAAAAATTCACTCCGGAGCTCCTATAATTCACCCCTCCACTTT
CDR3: CASSKNSLRSSYNSPLHF

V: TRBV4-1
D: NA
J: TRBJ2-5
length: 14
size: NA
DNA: TGCGCCAGCAGCCCCCTCGGAGCCAGAGAGACCCAGTACTTC
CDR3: CASSPLGARETQYF

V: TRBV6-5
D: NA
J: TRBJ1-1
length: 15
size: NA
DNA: TGTGCCAGCAGTCGGAAACAGGGTAGGAACACTGAAGCTTTCTTT
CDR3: CASSRKQGRNTEAFF

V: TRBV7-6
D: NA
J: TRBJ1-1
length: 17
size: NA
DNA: TGTGCCAGCAGCTTAGCGCCCACACCGGCGGCGAACACTGAAGCTTTCTTT
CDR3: CASSLAPTPAANTEAFF

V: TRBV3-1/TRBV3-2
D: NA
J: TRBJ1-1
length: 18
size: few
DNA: TGTGCCAGCAGCCAAGTGATTCTGGTCAGGGGCGGAAACACTGAAGCTTTCTTT
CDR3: CASSQVILVRGGNTEAFF

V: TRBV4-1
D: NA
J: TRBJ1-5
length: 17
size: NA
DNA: TGCGCCAGCAGCCAAGAAGGTTCAGGGGTAAGCAATCAGCCCCAGCATTTT
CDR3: CASSQEGSGVSNQPQHF

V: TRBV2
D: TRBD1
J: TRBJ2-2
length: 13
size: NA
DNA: TGTGCCAGCAGACGACAGGGTCCCGGGGAGCTGTTTTTT
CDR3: CASRRQGPGELFF

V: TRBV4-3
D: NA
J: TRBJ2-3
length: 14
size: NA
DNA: TGCGCCAGCAGCCAAGAAACGGTGGCAGATACGCAGTATTTT
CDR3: CASSQETVADTQYF

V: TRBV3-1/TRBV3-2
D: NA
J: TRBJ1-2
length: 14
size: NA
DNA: TGTGCCAGCAGCCAATTCACAGGCAACTATGGCTACACCTTC
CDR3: CASSQFTGNYGYTF

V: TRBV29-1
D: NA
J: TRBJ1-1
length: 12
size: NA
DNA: TGCAGCGTCCTGACAGATAACACTGAAGCTTTCTTT
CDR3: CSVLTDNTEAFF

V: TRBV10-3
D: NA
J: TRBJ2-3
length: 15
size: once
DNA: TGTGCCATCAGTGAGTCAACAGGGATCCCAGATACGCAGTATTTT
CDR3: CAISESTGIPDTQYF

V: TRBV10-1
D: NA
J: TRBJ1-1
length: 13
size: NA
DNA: TGCGCCAGCAGTGTGGAAAGGGGCACTGAAGCTTTCTTT
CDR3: CASSVERGTEAFF

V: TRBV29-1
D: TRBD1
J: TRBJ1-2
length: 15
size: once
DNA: TGCAGCGTTCGACTCAAAGGGACAGGGGGCTATGGCTACACCTTC
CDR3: CSVRLKGTGGYGYTF

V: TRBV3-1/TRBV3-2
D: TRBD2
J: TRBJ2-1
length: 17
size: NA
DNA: TGTGCCAGCAGCCGAGGACTAGCGGGGGGAACCTACAATGAGCAGTTCTTC
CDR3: CASSRGLAGGTYNEQFF

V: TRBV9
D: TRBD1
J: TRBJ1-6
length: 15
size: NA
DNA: TGTGCCAGCAGCGTAGAGGGGGCGGGTAATTCACCCCTCCACTTT
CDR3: CASSVEGAGNSPLHF

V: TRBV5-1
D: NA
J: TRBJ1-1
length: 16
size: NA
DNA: TGCGCCAGCAGCTTGGATGGGCCCGTCTTGAACACTGAAGCTTTCTTT
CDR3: CASSLDGPVLNTEAFF

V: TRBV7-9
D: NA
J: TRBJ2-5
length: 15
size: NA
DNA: TGTGCCAGCAGGCCAAACAGGGATACCCAAGAGACCCAGTACTTC
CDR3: CASRPNRDTQETQYF

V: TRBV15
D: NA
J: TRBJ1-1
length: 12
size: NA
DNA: TGTGCCACCAGCCCACAGGGTACTGAAGCTTTCTTT
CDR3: CATSPQGTEAFF

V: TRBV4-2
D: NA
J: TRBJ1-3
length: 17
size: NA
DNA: TGTGCCAGCAGCCAAGATCCAGGCCTATACTCTGGAAACACCATATATTTT
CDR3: CASSQDPGLYSGNTIYF

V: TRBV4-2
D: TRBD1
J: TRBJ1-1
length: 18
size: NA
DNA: TGTGCCAGCAGCCCCTGGGAGACAGGGAAGTTTATGAACACTGAAGCTTTCTTT
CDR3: CASSPWETGKFMNTEAFF

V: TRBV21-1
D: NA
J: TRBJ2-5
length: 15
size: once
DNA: TGTGCCAGCAGCAGATCTCTGGAGGCCCAAGAGACCCAGTACTTC
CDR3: CASSRSLEAQETQYF

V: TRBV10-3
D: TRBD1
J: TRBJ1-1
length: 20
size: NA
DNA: TGTGCCATCAGTGAGTCGGGCAGGGGGCGCGGGTTGAAAATGAACACTGAAGCTTTCTTT
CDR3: CAISESGRGRGLKMNTEAFF

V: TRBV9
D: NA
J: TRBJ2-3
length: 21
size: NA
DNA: TGTGCCAGCAGCGTTTCTATAGGGGGCGGGACCCGGCAACTTAGCACAGATACGCAGTATTTT
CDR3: CASSVSIGGGTRQLSTDTQYF

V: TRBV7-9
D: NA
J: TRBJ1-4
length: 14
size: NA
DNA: TGTGCCAGCAGCTTAGGGACAGCCGATGAAAAACTGTTTTTT
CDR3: CASSLGTADEKLFF

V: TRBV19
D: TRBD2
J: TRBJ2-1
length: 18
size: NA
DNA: TGTGCCAGTAGTACCGGGACTAGCGGGGGGAGCTCCTACAATGAGCAGTTCTTC
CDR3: CASSTGTSGGSSYNEQFF

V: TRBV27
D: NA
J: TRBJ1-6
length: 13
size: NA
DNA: TGTGCCAGCAGTTTGGGAGCCCTTTCACCCCTCCACTTT
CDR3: CASSLGALSPLHF

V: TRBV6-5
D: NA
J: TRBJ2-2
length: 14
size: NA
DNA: TGTGCCAGCCACCCCAGGGTTGGGACCGGGGAGCTGTTTTTT
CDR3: CASHPRVGTGELFF

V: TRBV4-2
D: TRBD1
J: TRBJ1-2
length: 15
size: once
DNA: TGTGCCAGCAGCCAAGATTTAGGGGGCAACTATGGCTACACCTTC
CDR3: CASSQDLGGNYGYTF

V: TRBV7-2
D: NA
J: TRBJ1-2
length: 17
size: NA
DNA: TGTGCCAGCAGCTTAGAAGCGGGTTACGTAGAGAACCATGGCTACACCTTC
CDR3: CASSLEAGYVENHGYTF

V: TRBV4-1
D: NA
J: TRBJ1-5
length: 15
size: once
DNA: TGCGCCAGCAGCCAAGTTGTAGCCTTAAATCAGCCCCAGCATTTT
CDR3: CASSQVVALNQPQHF

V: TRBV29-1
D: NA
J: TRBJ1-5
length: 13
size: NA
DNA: TGCAGCGCCGGAGGTATGGGAAGTCAGCCCCAGCATTTT
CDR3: CSAGGMGSQPQHF

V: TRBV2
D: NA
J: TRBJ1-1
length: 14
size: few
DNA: TGTGCCAGCAGTGATCCTTGGGGGGGCACTGAAGCTTTCTTT
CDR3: CASSDPWGGTEAFF

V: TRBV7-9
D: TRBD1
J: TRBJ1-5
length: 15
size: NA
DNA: TGTGCCAGCAGCCGGGACAGTGGGGGGAATCAGCCCCAGCATTTT
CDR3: CASSRDSGGNQPQHF

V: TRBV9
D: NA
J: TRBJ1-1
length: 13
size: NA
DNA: TGTGCCAGCAGCTCTAGCGGGACATCGGGGGCTTTCTTT
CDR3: CASSSSGTSGAFF

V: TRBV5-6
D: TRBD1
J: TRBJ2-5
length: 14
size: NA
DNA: TGTGCCAGCAGCATGACAGGGACAATCGAGGCCCAGTACTTC
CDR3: CASSMTGTIEAQYF

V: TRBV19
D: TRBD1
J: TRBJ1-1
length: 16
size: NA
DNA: TGTGCCAGTATGGGGGACAGGGGGCATGGGGGCACTGAAGCTTTCTTT
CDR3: CASMGDRGHGGTEAFF

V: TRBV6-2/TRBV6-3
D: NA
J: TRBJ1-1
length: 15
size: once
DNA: TGTGCCAGCAGTTACGGGACTTGGGGACTCACTGAAGCTTTCTTT
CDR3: CASSYGTWGLTEAFF

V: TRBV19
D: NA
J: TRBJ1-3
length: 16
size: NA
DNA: TGTGCCAGTAGTGAGGGCCCGTCTTCCTCTGGAAACACCATATATTTT
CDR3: CASSEGPSSSGNTIYF

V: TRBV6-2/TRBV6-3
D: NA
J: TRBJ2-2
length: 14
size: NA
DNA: TGTGCCAGCAACCCCCTCGGGATAACCGGGGAGCTGTTTTTT
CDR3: CASNPLGITGELFF

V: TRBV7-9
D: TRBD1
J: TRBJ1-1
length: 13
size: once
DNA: TGTGCCGGCCAGGGACAGCTGAACACTGAAGCTTTCTTT
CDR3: CAGQGQLNTEAFF

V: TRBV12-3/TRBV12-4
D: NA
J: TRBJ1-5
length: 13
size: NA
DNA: TGTGCCAGCAGACGCAGTAGCAATCAGCCCCAGCATTTT
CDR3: CASRRSSNQPQHF